This TCR beta chain was recorded in a study of T cell changes during pregnancy in multiple sclerosis. Trimming took 4 bases from V and 3 from J; bases not matched to a gene: 9. The CDR3 consists of 15 residues. Germline-derived CDR1 and CDR2 are SEHNR and FQNEAQ (reference sequence). Method: immunoSEQ multiplex PCR; TCRdb's copy keeps in-frame clones and lacks some. The table includes about 33,000 clones, over 80% detected once. The sequenced sample was CD4+ T cells from peripheral blood mononuclear cells, obtained in the third trimester of pregnancy. The chain carries TRBV7-9 and TRBJ2-7; TRBD1 aligns across 7 bases. The origin of this receptor is a female donor in good health, enrolled as a control in a pregnancy study. The CDR3: CASSYSTGNVYEQYF. The CDR3 nucleotides are TGTGCCAGCAGCTACTCGACAGGGAACGTCTACGAGCAGTACTTC.